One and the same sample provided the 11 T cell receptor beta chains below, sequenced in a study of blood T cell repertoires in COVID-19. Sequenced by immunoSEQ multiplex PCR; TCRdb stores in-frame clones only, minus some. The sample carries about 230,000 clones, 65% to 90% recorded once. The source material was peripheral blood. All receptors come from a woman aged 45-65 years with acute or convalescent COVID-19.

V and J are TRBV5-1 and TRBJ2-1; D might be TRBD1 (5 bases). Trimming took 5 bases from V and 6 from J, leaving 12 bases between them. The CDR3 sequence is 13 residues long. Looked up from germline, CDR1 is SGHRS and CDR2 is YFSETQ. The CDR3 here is CASRFAGANEQFF. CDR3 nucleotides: TGCGCCAGCAGATTCGCTGGGGCCAATGAGCAGTTCTTC.

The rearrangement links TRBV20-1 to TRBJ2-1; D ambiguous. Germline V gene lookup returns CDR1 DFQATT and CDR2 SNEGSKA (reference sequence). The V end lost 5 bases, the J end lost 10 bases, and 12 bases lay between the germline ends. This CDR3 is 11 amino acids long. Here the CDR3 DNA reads TGCAGTGCTCTTAATTCACAGGAGCAGTTCTTC. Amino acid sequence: CSALNSQEQFF.

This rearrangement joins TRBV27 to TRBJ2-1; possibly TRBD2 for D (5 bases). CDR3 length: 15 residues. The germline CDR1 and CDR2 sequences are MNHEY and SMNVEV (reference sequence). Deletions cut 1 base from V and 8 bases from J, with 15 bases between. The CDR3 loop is CASSLFRGLLDEQFF. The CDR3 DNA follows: TGTGCCAGCAGTTTATTTCGGGGTCTTTTGGATGAGCAGTTCTTC.

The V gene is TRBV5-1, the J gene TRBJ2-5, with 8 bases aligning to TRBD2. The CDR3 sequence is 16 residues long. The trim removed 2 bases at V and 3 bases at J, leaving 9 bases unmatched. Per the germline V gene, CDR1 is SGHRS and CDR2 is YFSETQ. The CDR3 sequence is CASSFFTGREEETQYF. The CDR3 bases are TGCGCCAGCAGCTTCTTTACTGGGCGGGAGGAAGAGACCCAGTACTTC.

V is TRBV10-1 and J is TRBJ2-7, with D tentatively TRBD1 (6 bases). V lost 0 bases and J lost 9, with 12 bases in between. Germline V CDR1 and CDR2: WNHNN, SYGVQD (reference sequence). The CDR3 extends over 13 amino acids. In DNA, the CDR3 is TGCGCCAGCAGTGAGTCGAGCAGGGGACGGCAGTACTTC. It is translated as CASSESSRGRQYF.

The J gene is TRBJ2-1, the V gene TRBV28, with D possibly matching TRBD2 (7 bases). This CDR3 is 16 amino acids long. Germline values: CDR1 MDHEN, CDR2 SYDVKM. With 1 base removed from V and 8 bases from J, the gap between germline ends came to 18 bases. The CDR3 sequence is CASSLLWEGGGDEQFF. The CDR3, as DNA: TGTGCCAGCAGTTTATTGTGGGAGGGGGGAGGAGATGAGCAGTTCTTC. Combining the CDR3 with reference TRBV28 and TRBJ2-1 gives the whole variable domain DVKVTQSSRYLVKRTGEKVFLECVQDMDHENMFWYRQDPGLGLRLIYFSYDVKMKEKGDIPEGYSVSREKKERFSLILESASTNQTSMYLCASSLLWEGGGDEQFFGPGTRLTVL.

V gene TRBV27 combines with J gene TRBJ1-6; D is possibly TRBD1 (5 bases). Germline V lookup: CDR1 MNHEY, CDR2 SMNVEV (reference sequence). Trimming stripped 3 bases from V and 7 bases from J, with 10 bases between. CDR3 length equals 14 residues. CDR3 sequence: CASSLRQHNSPLHF. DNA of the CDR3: TGTGCCAGCAGTTTGCGACAGCACAATTCACCCCTCCACTTT.

The CDR3 is CATLQTTNEKLFF. In DNA, the CDR3 is TGTGCCACCCTACAGACAACTAATGAAAAACTGTTTTTT. The rearrangement links TRBV28 to TRBJ1-4, with no clear D. Germline V CDR1 and CDR2: MDHEN, SYDVKM. V was clipped by 10 bases and J by 0 bases, with 9 bases between them. The CDR3 runs to 13 residues.

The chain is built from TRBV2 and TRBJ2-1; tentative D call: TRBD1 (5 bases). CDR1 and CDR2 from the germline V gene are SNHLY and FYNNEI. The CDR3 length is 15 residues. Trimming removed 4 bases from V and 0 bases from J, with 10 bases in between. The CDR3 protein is CASSVDISSYNEQFF. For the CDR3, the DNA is TGTGCCAGCAGTGTGGACATCAGCTCCTACAATGAGCAGTTCTTC.

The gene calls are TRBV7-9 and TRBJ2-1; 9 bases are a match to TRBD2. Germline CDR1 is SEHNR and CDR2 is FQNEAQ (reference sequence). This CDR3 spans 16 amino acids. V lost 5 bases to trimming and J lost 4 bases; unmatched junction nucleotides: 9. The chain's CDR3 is CASSHSGTSRYNEQFF. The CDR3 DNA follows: TGTGCCAGCAGCCACTCCGGGACTAGCAGGTACAATGAGCAGTTCTTC.

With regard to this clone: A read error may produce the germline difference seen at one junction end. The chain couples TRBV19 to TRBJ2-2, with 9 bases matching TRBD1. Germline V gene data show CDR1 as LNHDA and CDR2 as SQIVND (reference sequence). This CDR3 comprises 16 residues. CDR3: CASSSRTGAVTGVLIF. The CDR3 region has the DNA TGTGCCAGTAGTTCGAGGACAGGGGCTGTCACCGGGGTCTTGATTTTT.